This entry is about one T cell receptor (beta chain). Its target is unknown. TCRdb processed the 5' RACE reads anew with MiXCR; each CDR3 protein has one entry. Of under 300,000 distinct CDR3 sequences listed, less than 9.5% are singletons. Losses at the gene ends were 0 bases for V and 6 bases for J; bases not matched to a gene: 7. This CDR3 is 15 amino acids long. Germline assignment: CDR1 LGHNA and CDR2 YSLEER. This specimen comes from a study of T-cell memory formation after mild COVID-19. The study, taken as a whole, reports: There was a balanced CD4/CD8 profile in clones contracting day 15 to 85, and later expanders leaned CD4+.

The origin of this receptor is a man between 18 and 35 years old who had mild COVID-19 (a few samples of this study predate the infection). Cell type and time point are not known. The sample was PBMCs or a T cell subset sorted from them (not recorded which). This chain connects TRBV4-3 to TRBJ1-1, with 7 bases identical to TRBD1. The CDR3 loop is CASSQETGPVAEAFF. The CDR3 DNA follows: TGCGCCAGCAGCCAAGAGACAGGGCCGGTCGCTGAAGCTTTCTTT.